Below, 29 T cell receptor beta chains from the same sample are listed, as sequenced in a study of T cell responses to AZD1222 COVID-19 vaccine. Only in-frame clones appear in the TCRdb table, and some are missing; sequencing was by immunoSEQ multiplex PCR. The sample carries approximately 150,000 clones, roughly 84% recorded once. The input for sequencing was peripheral blood, taken 28 days after the second AZD1222 dose. The receptors were gathered from an adult who received the AZD1222 COVID-19 vaccine.

The rearrangement joins TRBV27 to TRBJ2-2, with a possible D match to TRBD1 (6 bases). The CDR3 spans 15 residues. Germline V gene data show CDR1 as MNHEY and CDR2 as SMNVEV (reference sequence). The germline V and J ends were trimmed by 4 bases and 3 bases, with 12 bases remaining between them. The CDR3 sequence is CASSSPGADTGELFF. CDR3 nucleotides: TGTGCCAGCAGTTCCCCAGGGGCGGACACCGGGGAGCTGTTTTTT.

The chain links TRBV28 to TRBJ2-3, with D perhaps assigned TRBD1 or TRBD2 (5 bases each). The CDR3 length is 19 residues. V was trimmed by 7 bases and J by 0 bases, leaving 26 bases between them. Germline V lookup: CDR1 MDHEN, CDR2 SYDVKM. The CDR3 bases are TGTGCCAGCAACCCGACACTATCGGGGCCTACTGCCAGCACAGATACGCAGTATTTT. Protein: CASNPTLSGPTASTDTQYF.

A single count supports this clone. The rearrangement uses TRBV11-2 and TRBJ2-7; the D is unclear. This CDR3 is 12 amino acids long. Germline V gene data show CDR1 as SGHAT and CDR2 as FQNNGV. V dropped 4 bases and J dropped 4 bases, with 8 bases sitting between them. The CDR3 loop is CASSSAGYEQYF. For the CDR3, the DNA is TGTGCCAGCAGCTCGGCTGGGTACGAGCAGTACTTC. The full variable domain, its missing parts supplied by reference TRBV11-2 and TRBJ2-7, is EAGVAQSPRYKIIEKRQSVAFWCNPISGHATLYWYQQILGQGPKLLIQFQNNGVVDDSQLPKDRFSAERLKGVDSTLKIQPAKLEDSAVYLCASSSAGYEQYFGPGTRLTVT.

The V call is TRBV28, the J call TRBJ2-1, with a tentative D call TRBD2 (6 bases). V was pared by 4 bases and J by 1 base, with 17 bases between. The CDR3 loop spans 17 amino acids. The germline V gene encodes CDR1 MDHEN and CDR2 SYDVKM. CDR3 residues: CASSSYQSGRSYNEQFF. The CDR3, as DNA: TGTGCCAGCAGTTCTTACCAAAGCGGGCGATCCTACAATGAGCAGTTCTTC.

The table lists this clone with a few counts. The J gene is TRBJ2-2, the V gene TRBV11-3, with unresolved D. Per the germline V gene, CDR1 is SGHNT and CDR2 is YENEEA. Trimming took off 2 bases at V and 6 bases at J, with 7 bases between the two ends. The CDR3 spans 13 residues. CDR3 in amino acids: CASSLRDPGELFF. For the CDR3, the DNA is TGTGCCAGCAGCTTAAGGGATCCCGGGGAGCTGTTTTTT.

The chain carries TRBV3-1 (or the pseudogene TRBV3-2) and TRBJ1-1, with a possible D match to TRBD1 (6 bases). V was shortened by 1 base and J by 1 base, with 25 bases between the two germline ends. Germline CDR1 and CDR2: LGHDT and YNNKEL (reference sequence). This CDR3 is 20 amino acids long. CDR3 in amino acids: CASSQGTRGLSSTSNTEAFF. The DNA of the CDR3 is TGTGCCAGCAGCCAAGGTACCAGGGGACTCAGTTCAACCTCGAACACTGAAGCTTTCTTT.

This clone was seen a single time. The chain joins TRBV11-3 to TRBJ2-2; 9 bases match TRBD2. Germline V gene lookup returns CDR1 SGHNT and CDR2 YENEEA. The CDR3 sequence is 14 residues long. After removal of 8 bases from V and 8 bases from J, the junction contained 9 bases not matched to a gene. In DNA, the CDR3 is TGTGCCAGCTCCCCGGGACTAGCTGCTGGGGAGCTGTTTTTT. It is translated as CASSPGLAAGELFF.

Comment on this clone: The same CDR3 arises from other DNA sequences in this sample as well. J is TRBJ1-1 and V is TRBV11-2; D gene unclear. The CDR3 covers 11 residues. Germline V gives CDR1 SGHAT, CDR2 FQNNGV. Deletions cut 5 bases from V and 2 bases from J, with 3 bases between. CDR3 protein: CASSLNTEAFF. For the CDR3, the DNA is TGTGCCAGCAGCCTTAACACTGAAGCTTTCTTT. The complete variable domain, with remaining parts taken from reference TRBV11-2 and TRBJ1-1, reads EAGVAQSPRYKIIEKRQSVAFWCNPISGHATLYWYQQILGQGPKLLIQFQNNGVVDDSQLPKDRFSAERLKGVDSTLKIQPAKLEDSAVYLCASSLNTEAFFGQGTRLTVV.

V is TRBV27 and J is TRBJ1-3; D is possibly TRBD1 (5 bases). CDR3 size: 15 residues. Germline CDR1 is MNHEY and CDR2 is SMNVEV (reference sequence). Between the trimmed V and J ends, which lost 8 bases and 0 bases, there was a span of 14 bases. The CDR3 DNA reads as TGTGCCAGCGGGAGGGGACCGCTCTCTGGAAACACCATATATTTT. It is translated as CASGRGPLSGNTIYF.

The chain combines TRBV4-2 with TRBJ1-1, with D unclear. The V gene lost 0 bases and the J gene lost 1 base, with 6 bases spanning the gap. The CDR3 extends over 14 amino acids. The germline gives CDR1 LGHNA, CDR2 YNFKEQ. CDR3 sequence reads: CASSQERANTEAFF. The DNA of the CDR3 is TGTGCCAGCAGCCAAGAAAGGGCGAACACTGAAGCTTTCTTT.

The chain combines TRBV28 with TRBJ1-2; a weak D match, TRBD1 (6 bases). The CDR3 has 14 amino acids. The germline V and J ends were trimmed by 7 bases and 4 bases, with 16 bases remaining between them. The germline gives CDR1 MDHEN, CDR2 SYDVKM. The CDR3 nucleotides read TGTGCCAGCACCAAGACTACAGGGTCCTATGGCTACACCTTC. Encoded protein: CASTKTTGSYGYTF.

The chain recombines TRBV3-1 (or the pseudogene TRBV3-2) with TRBJ2-7; TRBD2 aligns across 7 bases. The CDR3 has 19 residues. With 2 bases clipped from V and 0 bases from J, the junction kept 16 bases outside the gene matches. Germline CDR1 reads LGHDT; CDR2 reads YNNKEL (reference sequence). The CDR3 region has the DNA TGTGCCAGCAGCCAAACAGGCCGGATTGGGACTACTAGCTCCTACGAGCAGTACTTC. Translating it yields CASSQTGRIGTTSSYEQYF.

J is TRBJ2-3 and V is TRBV9, with D maybe TRBD2 (5 bases). Germline CDR1 SGDLS, CDR2 YYNGEE. V was pared by 4 bases and J by 0 bases, with 6 bases between. This CDR3 region has 13 residues. The DNA for the CDR3 is TGTGCCAGCAGCCGGGGTAGCACAGATACGCAGTATTTT. It encodes CASSRGSTDTQYF.

This chain connects TRBV10-1 to TRBJ2-1; 7 nucleotides agree with TRBD1. The CDR3 totals 13 residues. Germline V lookup: CDR1 WNHNN, CDR2 SYGVQD (reference sequence). V lost 3 bases to trimming and J lost 10 bases; unmatched junction nucleotides: 6. The CDR3 nucleotides are TGCGCCAGCAGTGACCGACAGGGCGGCGAGCAGTTCTTC. Translation: CASSDRQGGEQFF.

This clone is a singleton in its sample. The rearrangement joins TRBV10-3 to TRBJ2-1; no clear D. V lost 4 bases and J lost 5, with 6 bases in between. Germline V gene lookup returns CDR1 ENHRY and CDR2 SYGVKD. The CDR3 extends over 12 amino acids. DNA of the CDR3: TGTGCCATCAGTGGGTCCCACAATGAGCAGTTCTTC. This codes for CAISGSHNEQFF.

The CDR3 protein is CASTPLRDTNTEAFF. The CDR3 DNA reads TGTGCCAGTACCCCCCTGCGGGACACCAACACTGAAGCTTTCTTT. This rearrangement joins TRBV19 to TRBJ1-1, with D possibly matching TRBD1 (6 bases). Germline V gene lookup returns CDR1 LNHDA and CDR2 SQIVND (reference sequence). The CDR3 runs 15 residues. V lost 7 bases, J lost 2 bases, and 17 bases lay in between.

The chain has TRBV9 and TRBJ2-3; no clear D gene. The CDR3 is made up of 11 amino acids. Trimming shortened V by 4 bases and J by 5 bases, and 5 bases separated the two germline ends. Germline assignment: CDR1 SGDLS and CDR2 YYNGEE. Here the CDR3 reads CASSTGDTQYF. Written as DNA, the CDR3 is TGTGCCAGCAGCACGGGAGATACGCAGTATTTT. Variable domain in full (rest from reference TRBV9 and TRBJ2-3): DSGVTQTPKHLITATGQRVTLRCSPRSGDLSVYWYQQSLDQGLQFLIQYYNGEERAKGNILERFSAQQFPDLHSELNLSSLELGDSALYFCASSTGDTQYFGPGTRLTVL.

V and J are TRBV2 and TRBJ2-7, with 9 nucleotides matching TRBD1. Unmatched junction bases numbered 5, after V lost 3 bases and J lost 2 bases. Germline V CDR1 and CDR2: SNHLY, FYNNEI. The CDR3 has 15 amino acids. The CDR3 region has the DNA TGTGCCAGCAGTGAGAACTGGACAGGGGCCTACGAGCAGTACTTC. As protein: CASSENWTGAYEQYF.

This CDR3 reads CASTRSGGSSYEQYF. The CDR3 DNA is TGTGCCAGCACTAGAAGCGGGGGAAGTTCTTACGAGCAGTACTTC. The gene calls are TRBV6-5 and TRBJ2-7; TRBD2 matches at 8 bases. J was trimmed by 4 bases and V by 7 bases; bases with no gene match: 12. Per the germline V gene, CDR1 is MNHEY and CDR2 is SVGAGI. There are 15 residues in the CDR3.

The chain couples TRBV7-9 to TRBJ1-1; D is uncertain. Trimming cost V 5 bases and J 5 bases, with 15 bases left between them. The CDR3 spans 14 residues. The germline V gene has CDR1 SEHNR and CDR2 FQNEAQ (reference sequence). The CDR3 DNA reads as TGTGCCAGCAGCCCCTCTCGGGAGGTAACTGAAGCTTTCTTT. This gives the protein CASSPSREVTEAFF.

This chain links TRBV5-1 with TRBJ1-2; 12 nucleotides match TRBD1. Germline V gene lookup returns CDR1 SGHRS and CDR2 YFSETQ. The CDR3 is 16 residues long. V was pared by 4 bases and J by 6 bases, with 10 bases of the junction left unmatched. CDR3 in DNA: TGCGCCAGCAGCGATAGTGGGACAGGGGGCGCGGATGGCTACACCTTC. Translating gives CASSDSGTGGADGYTF.

The V gene is TRBV3-1 (or the pseudogene TRBV3-2), the J gene TRBJ2-1; tentative D call: TRBD2 (6 bases). Trimming removed 4 bases from V and 2 bases from J, with 12 bases in between. From germline, CDR1 is LGHDT and CDR2 YNNKEL (reference sequence). CDR3 length: 15 residues. DNA for the CDR3: TGTGCCAGCAGCCCGACTAGGGGCGCCTACAATGAGCAGTTCTTC. This codes for CASSPTRGAYNEQFF.

V is TRBV3-1 (or the pseudogene TRBV3-2) and J is TRBJ2-7; tentative D call: TRBD2 (5 bases). The germline gives CDR1 LGHDT, CDR2 YNNKEL (reference sequence). The CDR3 runs to 14 residues. V was trimmed by 7 bases and J by 5 bases, leaving 18 bases between them. The CDR3 protein is CASTPGLMHDEQYF. Here the CDR3 DNA reads TGTGCCAGCACCCCAGGACTGATGCATGACGAGCAGTACTTC.

The chain employs TRBV28 and TRBJ1-1, with no clear D. This CDR3 spans 12 amino acids. Trimming pared 6 bases from V and 1 base from J, leaving 6 bases between. Germline CDR1 reads MDHEN; CDR2 reads SYDVKM. Here the CDR3 reads CASRLSNTEAFF. For the CDR3, the DNA is TGTGCCAGCAGACTGTCGAACACTGAAGCTTTCTTT. The variable domain in full, completed from reference TRBV28 and TRBJ1-1, reads DVKVTQSSRYLVKRTGEKVFLECVQDMDHENMFWYRQDPGLGLRLIYFSYDVKMKEKGDIPEGYSVSREKKERFSLILESASTNQTSMYLCASRLSNTEAFFGQGTRLTVV.

This sequence joins TRBV27 and TRBJ2-7, with D unclear. The CDR3 totals 13 residues. The V end lost 8 bases, the J end lost 1 base, and 12 bases lay between the germline ends. CDR1 MNHEY and CDR2 SMNVEV come from the germline V gene (reference sequence). The CDR3 region has the DNA TGTGCCAGCGGCCCCGTCATTTCCTACGAGCAGTACTTC. Translation gives CASGPVISYEQYF.

V usage is TRBV11-2 and J usage is TRBJ2-7; 10 bases agree with TRBD2. Looked up from germline, CDR1 is SGHAT and CDR2 is FQNNGV. CDR3 length equals 15 residues. Losses at the gene ends were 5 bases for V and 6 bases for J; bases not matched to a gene: 10. The CDR3 region is CASSLASSGRVEQYF. CDR3 nucleotide sequence: TGTGCCAGCAGCCTCGCGTCTAGCGGGAGAGTCGAGCAGTACTTC.

The CDR3 protein is CASSRNEGTDTQYF. In nucleotides, the CDR3 is TGTGCCAGCAGCCGGAATGAGGGCACAGATACGCAGTATTTT. The rearrangement links TRBV5-6 to TRBJ2-3; D is ambiguous. The CDR3 length is 14 residues. Germline CDR1 reads SGHDT; CDR2 reads YYEEEE. The V gene lost 4 bases and the J gene lost 1 base, with 10 bases spanning the gap. Variable domain in full (rest from reference TRBV5-6 and TRBJ2-3): DAGVTQSPTHLIKTRGQQVTLRCSPKSGHDTVSWYQQALGQGPQFIFQYYEEEERQRGNFPDRFSGHQFPNYSSELNVNALLLGDSALYLCASSRNEGTDTQYFGPGTRLTVL.

The gene calls are TRBV7-9 and TRBJ2-3; a weak D match, TRBD2 (6 bases). Germline assignment: CDR1 SEHNR and CDR2 FQNEAQ (reference sequence). The CDR3 runs 14 residues. V dropped 4 bases and J dropped 1 base, with 9 bases sitting between them. DNA of the CDR3: TGTGCCAGCAGCTCCGGGACTCGCACAGATACGCAGTATTTT. This codes for CASSSGTRTDTQYF. Based on the CDR3 plus reference TRBV7-9 and TRBJ2-3, the full variable domain is DTGVSQNPRHKITKRGQNVTFRCDPISEHNRLYWYRQTLGQGPEFLTYFQNEAQLEKSRLLSDRFSAERPKGSFSTLEIQRTEQGDSAMYLCASSSGTRTDTQYFGPGTRLTVL.

This sequence joins TRBV6-4 and TRBJ2-7, with 7 nucleotides matching TRBD2. The CDR3 consists of 15 residues. J was trimmed by 2 bases and V by 3 bases; bases with no gene match: 7. Germline lookup yields CDR1 MRHNA and CDR2 SNTAGT. Here the CDR3 reads CASSDGLDAPYEQYF. The DNA for the CDR3 is TGTGCCAGCAGTGATGGACTAGATGCCCCCTACGAGCAGTACTTC.